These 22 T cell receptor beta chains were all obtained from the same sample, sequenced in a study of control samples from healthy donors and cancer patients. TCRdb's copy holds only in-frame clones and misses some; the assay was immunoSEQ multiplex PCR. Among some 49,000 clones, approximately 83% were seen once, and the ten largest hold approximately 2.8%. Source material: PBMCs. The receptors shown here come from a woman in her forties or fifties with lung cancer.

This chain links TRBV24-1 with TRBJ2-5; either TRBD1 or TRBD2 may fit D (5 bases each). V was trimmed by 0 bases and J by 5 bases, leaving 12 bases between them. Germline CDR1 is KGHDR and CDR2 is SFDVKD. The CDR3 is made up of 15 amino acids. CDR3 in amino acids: CATSDLQAGTETQYF. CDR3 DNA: TGTGCCACCAGTGATTTGCAGGCAGGGACGGAGACCCAGTACTTC.

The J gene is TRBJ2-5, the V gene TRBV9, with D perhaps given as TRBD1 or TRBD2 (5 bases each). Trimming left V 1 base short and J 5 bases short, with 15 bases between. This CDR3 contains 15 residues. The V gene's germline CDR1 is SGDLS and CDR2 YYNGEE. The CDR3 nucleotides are TGTGCCAGCAGCGTATATGGGGACCCGGTGGAGACCCAGTACTTC. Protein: CASSVYGDPVETQYF.

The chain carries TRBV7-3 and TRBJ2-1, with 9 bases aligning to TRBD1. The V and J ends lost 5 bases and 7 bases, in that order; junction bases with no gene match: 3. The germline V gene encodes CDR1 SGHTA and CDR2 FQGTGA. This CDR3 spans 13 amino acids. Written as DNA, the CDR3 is TGTGCCAGCAGCCTAGACAGGGGGAATGAGCAGTTCTTC. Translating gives CASSLDRGNEQFF.

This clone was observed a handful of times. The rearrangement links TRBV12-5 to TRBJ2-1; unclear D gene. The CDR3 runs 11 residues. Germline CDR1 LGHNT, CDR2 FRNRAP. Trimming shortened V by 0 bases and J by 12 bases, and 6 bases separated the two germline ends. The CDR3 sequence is CASGLVNRQFF. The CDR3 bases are TGTGCTAGTGGTTTGGTAAATCGGCAGTTCTTC.

CDR3 coding DNA: TGTGCCAGCAGCTTAACTAGCGGGGGTACCGGGGAGCTGTTTTTT. Translated, it gives CASSLTSGGTGELFF. The rearrangement joins TRBV7-3 to TRBJ2-2; 9 positions agree with TRBD2. The V segment lost 0 bases and the J segment 5 bases; nucleotides outside the gene matches: 1. The CDR3 is 15 amino acids. Germline-derived CDR1 and CDR2 are SGHTA and FQGTGA.

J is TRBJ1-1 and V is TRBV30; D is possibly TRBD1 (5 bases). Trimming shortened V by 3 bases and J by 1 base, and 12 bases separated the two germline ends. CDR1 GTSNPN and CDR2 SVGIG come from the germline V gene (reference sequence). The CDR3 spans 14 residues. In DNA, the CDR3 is TGTGCCTGGAGAGTCTCAGGGAGGAACACTGAAGCTTTCTTT. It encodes CAWRVSGRNTEAFF.

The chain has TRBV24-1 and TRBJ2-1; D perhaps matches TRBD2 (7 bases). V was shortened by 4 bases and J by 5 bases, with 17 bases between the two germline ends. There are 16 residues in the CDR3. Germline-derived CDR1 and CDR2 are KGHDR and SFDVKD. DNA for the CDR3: TGTGCCACCAGTGACTCTGGGAGGGGGGGCAACAATGAGCAGTTCTTC. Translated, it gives CATSDSGRGGNNEQFF.

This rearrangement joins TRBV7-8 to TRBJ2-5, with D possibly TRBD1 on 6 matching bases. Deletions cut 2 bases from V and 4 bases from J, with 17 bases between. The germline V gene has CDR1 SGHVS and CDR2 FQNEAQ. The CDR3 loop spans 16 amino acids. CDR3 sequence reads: CASSLIIGGQGETQYF. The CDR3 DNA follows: TGTGCCAGCAGCTTAATAATAGGGGGTCAGGGAGAGACCCAGTACTTC.

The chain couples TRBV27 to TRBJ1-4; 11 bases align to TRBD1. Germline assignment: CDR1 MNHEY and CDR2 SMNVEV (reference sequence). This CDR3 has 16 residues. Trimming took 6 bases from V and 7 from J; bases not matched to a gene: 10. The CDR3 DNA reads TGTGCCAGCAGCCCCCGGGACAGGGGGAACGGTGAAAAACTGTTTTTT. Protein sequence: CASSPRDRGNGEKLFF.

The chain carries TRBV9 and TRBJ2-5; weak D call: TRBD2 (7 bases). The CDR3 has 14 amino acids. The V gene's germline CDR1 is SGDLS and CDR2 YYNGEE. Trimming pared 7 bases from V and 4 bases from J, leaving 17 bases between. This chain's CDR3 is CASAVGGAGETQYF. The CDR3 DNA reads TGTGCCAGCGCCGTGGGGGGGGCTGGAGAGACCCAGTACTTC. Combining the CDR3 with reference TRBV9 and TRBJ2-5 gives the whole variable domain DSGVTQTPKHLITATGQRVTLRCSPRSGDLSVYWYQQSLDQGLQFLIQYYNGEERAKGNILERFSAQQFPDLHSELNLSSLELGDSALYFCASAVGGAGETQYFGPGTRLLVL.

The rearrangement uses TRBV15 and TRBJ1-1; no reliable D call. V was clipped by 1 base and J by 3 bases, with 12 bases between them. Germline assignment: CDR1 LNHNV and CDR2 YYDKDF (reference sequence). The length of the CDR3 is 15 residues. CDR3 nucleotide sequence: TGTGCCACCAGCAGAGTTCCGAAAGCGGACACTGAAGCTTTCTTT. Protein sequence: CATSRVPKADTEAFF.

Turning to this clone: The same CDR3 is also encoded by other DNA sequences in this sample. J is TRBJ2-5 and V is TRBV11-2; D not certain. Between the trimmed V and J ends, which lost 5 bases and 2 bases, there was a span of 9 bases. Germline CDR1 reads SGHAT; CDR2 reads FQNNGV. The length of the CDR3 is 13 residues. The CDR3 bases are TGTGCCAGCAGCCCGAACTCGCAAGAGACCCAGTACTTC. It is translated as CASSPNSQETQYF. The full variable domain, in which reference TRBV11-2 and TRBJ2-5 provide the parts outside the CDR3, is EAGVAQSPRYKIIEKRQSVAFWCNPISGHATLYWYQQILGQGPKLLIQFQNNGVVDDSQLPKDRFSAERLKGVDSTLKIQPAKLEDSAVYLCASSPNSQETQYFGPGTRLLVL.

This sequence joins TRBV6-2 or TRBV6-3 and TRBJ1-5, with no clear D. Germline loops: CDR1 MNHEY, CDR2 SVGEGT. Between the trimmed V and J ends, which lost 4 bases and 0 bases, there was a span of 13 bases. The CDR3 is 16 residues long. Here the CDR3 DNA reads TGTGCCAGCAGTTTAATCTCGGCGAGTAGCAATCAGCCCCAGCATTTT. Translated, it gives CASSLISASSNQPQHF.

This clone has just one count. This CDR3 reads CASWNTGELFF. DNA of the CDR3: TGTGCCAGCTGGAACACCGGGGAGCTGTTTTTT. V and J are TRBV19 and TRBJ2-2; D remains ambiguous. This CDR3 contains 11 residues. CDR1 and CDR2 (germline): LNHDA, SQIVND (reference sequence). The V end was cut by 9 bases, the J end by 1 base, with 3 bases between.

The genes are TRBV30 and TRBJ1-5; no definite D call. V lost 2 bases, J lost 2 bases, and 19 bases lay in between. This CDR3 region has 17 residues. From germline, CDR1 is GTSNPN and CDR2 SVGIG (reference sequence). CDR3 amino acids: CAWSTPRTRQGNQPQHF. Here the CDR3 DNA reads TGTGCCTGGAGTACCCCTCGGACCCGGCAGGGCAATCAGCCCCAGCATTTT.

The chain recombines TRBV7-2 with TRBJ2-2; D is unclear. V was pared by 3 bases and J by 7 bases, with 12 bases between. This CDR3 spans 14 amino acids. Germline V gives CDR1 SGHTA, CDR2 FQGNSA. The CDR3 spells CASSFDSGGGELFF. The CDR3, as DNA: TGTGCCAGCAGCTTCGATTCGGGCGGCGGGGAGCTGTTTTTT.

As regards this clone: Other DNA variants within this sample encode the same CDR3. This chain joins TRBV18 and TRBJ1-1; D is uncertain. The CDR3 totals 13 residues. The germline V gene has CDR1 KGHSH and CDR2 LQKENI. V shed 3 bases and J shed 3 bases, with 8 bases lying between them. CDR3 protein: CASSPLKDTEAFF. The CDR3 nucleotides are TGTGCCAGCTCACCGCTGAAGGACACTGAAGCTTTCTTT.

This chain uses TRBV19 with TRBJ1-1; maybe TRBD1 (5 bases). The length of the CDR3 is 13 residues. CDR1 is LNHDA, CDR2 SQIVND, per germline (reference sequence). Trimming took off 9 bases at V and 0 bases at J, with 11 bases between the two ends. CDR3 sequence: CASSAGLNTEAFF. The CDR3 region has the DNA TGTGCCAGCTCCGCAGGGTTGAACACTGAAGCTTTCTTT. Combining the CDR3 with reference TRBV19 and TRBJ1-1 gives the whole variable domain DGGITQSPKYLFRKEGQNVTLSCEQNLNHDAMYWYRQDPGQGLRLIYYSQIVNDFQKGDIAEGYSVSREKKESFPLTVTSAQKNPTAFYLCASSAGLNTEAFFGQGTRLTVV.

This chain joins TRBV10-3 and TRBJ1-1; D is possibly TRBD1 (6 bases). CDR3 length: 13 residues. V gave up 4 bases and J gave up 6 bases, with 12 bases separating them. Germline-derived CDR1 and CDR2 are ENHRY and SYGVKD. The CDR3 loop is CAISGGGDAEAFF. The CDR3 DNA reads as TGTGCCATCAGTGGAGGGGGAGACGCTGAAGCTTTCTTT.

CDR3 in amino acids: CASSYSIRGGITDTQYF. CDR3 nucleotides: TGTGCCAGCAGTTACTCGATCCGGGGGGGCATCACAGATACGCAGTATTTT. This rearrangement joins TRBV6-2 or TRBV6-3 to TRBJ2-3; TRBD2 agrees at 8 bases. Trimming removed 0 bases from V and 2 bases from J; junction bases left unmatched: 7. The CDR3 is 17 amino acids. The germline V gene has CDR1 MNHEY and CDR2 SVGEGT.

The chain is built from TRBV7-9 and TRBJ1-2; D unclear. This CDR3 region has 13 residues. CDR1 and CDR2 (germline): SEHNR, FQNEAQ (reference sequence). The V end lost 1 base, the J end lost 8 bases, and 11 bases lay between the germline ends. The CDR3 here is CASSLEGGRGYTF. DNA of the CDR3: TGTGCCAGCAGCTTAGAGGGAGGAAGGGGCTACACCTTC. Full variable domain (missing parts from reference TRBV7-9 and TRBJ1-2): DTGVSQNPRHKITKRGQNVTFRCDPISEHNRLYWYRQTLGQGPEFLTYFQNEAQLEKSRLLSDRFSAERPKGSFSTLEIQRTEQGDSAMYLCASSLEGGRGYTFGSGTRLTVV.

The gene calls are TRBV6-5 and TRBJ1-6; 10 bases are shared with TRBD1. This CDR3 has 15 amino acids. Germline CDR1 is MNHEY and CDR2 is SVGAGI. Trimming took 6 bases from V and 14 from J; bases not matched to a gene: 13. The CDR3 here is CASSQPGQGWATLHF. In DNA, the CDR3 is TGTGCCAGCAGCCAACCGGGACAGGGGTGGGCCACCCTCCACTTT.